Below are 24 T cell receptor beta chains sequenced from a single sample in a study of T cell responses to AZD1222 COVID-19 vaccine. Profiling relied on immunoSEQ multiplex PCR, and the TCRdb table lists in-frame clones only, not all of them. The sample contains about 110,000 clones, about nine tenths of which appear only once. The sample in question was peripheral blood, obtained on day 0 of AZD1222 vaccination. Receptors originate from an adult in good health.

This clone was seen a few times. The chain combines TRBV6-2 or TRBV6-3 with TRBJ1-5; D is unresolved. Germline V gives CDR1 MNHEY, CDR2 SVGEGT. The length of the CDR3 is 13 residues. V was clipped by 1 base and J by 7 bases, with 8 bases between them. The CDR3 nucleotides are TGTGCCAGCAGTTACTGGAAGGAACAGCCCCAGCATTTT. It is translated as CASSYWKEQPQHF.

The chain employs TRBV11-1 and TRBJ2-5, with D hard to call. V lost 5 bases and J 1 base, leaving 5 bases between the germline ends. CDR3 length equals 12 residues. CDR1 and CDR2 (germline): SGHAT, FQDESV (reference sequence). The CDR3 sequence is CASSVSQETQYF. The CDR3, as DNA: TGTGCCAGCAGCGTCAGCCAAGAGACCCAGTACTTC.

The chain recombines TRBV5-1 with TRBJ2-2; possible D gene TRBD2, 6 bases. The CDR3 is made up of 13 amino acids. The ends were cut back, 9 bases at V and 4 bases at J, with 13 bases in the middle. The germline gives CDR1 SGHRS, CDR2 YFSETQ. This CDR3 is CATGTYSTGELFF. CDR3 DNA: TGCGCCACCGGGACTTATAGCACCGGGGAGCTGTTTTTT.

Of note for this clone: One end of the junction fails to match germline, which may point to a read error. V is TRBV7-7 and J is TRBJ2-2; 7 bases map to TRBD1. Germline lookup yields CDR1 SSHAT and CDR2 FNYEAQ (reference sequence). CDR3 size: 15 residues. The CDR3 sequence: CASSLRQGNTGELFF. Written as DNA, the CDR3 is TGTGCTAGCAGCTTAAGACAGGGGAACACCGGGGAGCTGTTTTTT. Filled out from reference TRBV7-7 and TRBJ2-2, the complete variable domain reads GAGVSQSPRYKVTKRGQDVTLRCDPISSHATLYWYQQALGQGPEFLTYFNYEAQPDKSGLPSDRFSAERPEGSISTLTIQRTEQRDSAMYRCASSLRQGNTGELFFGEGSRLTVL.

This rearrangement joins TRBV7-9 to TRBJ2-3, with 11 bases fitting TRBD2. V shed 6 bases, J shed 8 bases, and the junction held 4 bases outside the gene matches. The germline CDR1 and CDR2 sequences are SEHNR and FQNEAQ (reference sequence). CDR3 length: 13 residues. The CDR3 sequence is CASSFGTSGTQYF. Here the CDR3 DNA reads TGTGCCAGCAGTTTCGGGACTAGCGGTACGCAGTATTTT.

The V and J genes are TRBV5-8 and TRBJ1-5; no definite D call. This CDR3 spans 16 amino acids. V lost 0 bases and J lost 1, with 11 bases in between. The V gene's germline CDR1 is SGHTS and CDR2 YDEGEE. The CDR3 spells CASSLGGGSSNQPQHF. CDR3 coding DNA: TGTGCCAGCAGCTTGGGTGGAGGGTCGAGCAATCAGCCCCAGCATTTT.

This sequence joins TRBV4-3 and TRBJ2-2, with D possibly TRBD2 on 6 matching bases. V lost 2 bases and J lost 4, with 17 bases in between. The germline gives CDR1 LGHNA, CDR2 YSLEER. The CDR3 consists of 17 residues. CDR3 amino acids: CASSQQLALDFTGELFF. In DNA form, the CDR3 reads TGCGCCAGCAGCCAACAGCTAGCGCTTGACTTCACCGGGGAGCTGTTTTTT.

The chain recombines TRBV7-2 with TRBJ2-5, with 8 bases lining up with TRBD1. This CDR3 region has 14 residues. Germline V gene lookup returns CDR1 SGHTA and CDR2 FQGNSA. J lost 5 bases, V lost 4 bases, and 6 bases had no gene match. CDR3 region: CASSSDRGWETQYF. As DNA, the CDR3 is TGTGCCAGCAGCTCCGACAGGGGCTGGGAGACCCAGTACTTC.

V gene TRBV7-2 combines with J gene TRBJ2-2; TRBD2 matches at 11 bases. The germline V gene encodes CDR1 SGHTA and CDR2 FQGNSA. The CDR3 length is 14 residues. J lost 7 bases, V lost 5 bases, and 3 bases had no gene match. CDR3 in DNA: TGTGCCAGCAGCCCCGGGACTAGCGGCGGGGAGCTGTTTTTT. Translation: CASSPGTSGGELFF.

The rearrangement links TRBV6-5 to TRBJ1-3; D gene uncertain. The V gene's germline CDR1 is MNHEY and CDR2 SVGAGI. The CDR3 runs to 14 residues. V dropped 5 bases and J dropped 3 bases, with 11 bases sitting between them. The CDR3 loop reads CASSTRPDGNTIYF. CDR3 DNA sequence: TGTGCCAGCAGTACGCGGCCGGATGGAAACACCATATATTTT.

This clone was counted once. The rearrangement links TRBV29-1 to TRBJ2-2, with TRBD1 matching 8 bases. The CDR3 runs to 13 residues. V was clipped by 4 bases and J by 7 bases; unmatched bases: 5. CDR1 SQVTM and CDR2 ANQGSEA come from the germline V gene. The CDR3 DNA reads as TGCAGCGTTGGGACAGGGAGGAGCGGGGAGCTGTTTTTT. Encoded protein: CSVGTGRSGELFF.

This chain joins TRBV25-1 and TRBJ1-5, with TRBD1 matching 7 bases. Germline CDR1 is MGHDK and CDR2 is SYGVNS. V trimming: 2 bases; J trimming: 3 bases; junction bases outside the gene matches: 4. The CDR3 is 15 residues long. CDR3: CASSEPQGINQPQHF. CDR3 bases: TGTGCCAGCAGTGAACCACAGGGGATCAATCAGCCCCAGCATTTT.

CDR3 sequence (DNA): TGTGCCAGCAGCGAAGCTTTGGGACTGGGGAATTCACCCCTCCACTTT. It specifies CASSEALGLGNSPLHF. This sequence joins TRBV5-6 and TRBJ1-6; TRBD1 is a possible D gene (5 bases). V was clipped by 4 bases and J by 7 bases, with 18 bases between them. The germline V gene has CDR1 SGHDT and CDR2 YYEEEE. The CDR3 is 16 amino acids. The whole variable domain, filled in from reference TRBV5-6 and TRBJ1-6, reads DAGVTQSPTHLIKTRGQQVTLRCSPKSGHDTVSWYQQALGQGPQFIFQYYEEEERQRGNFPDRFSGHQFPNYSSELNVNALLLGDSALYLCASSEALGLGNSPLHFGNGTRLTVT.

The chain joins TRBV7-7 to TRBJ2-3; TRBD1 matches at 8 bases. The CDR3 totals 13 residues. V shed 8 bases, J shed 6 bases, and the junction held 7 bases outside the gene matches. Germline V gene sequence: CDR1 SSHAT, CDR2 FNYEAQ (reference sequence). In DNA, the CDR3 is TGTGCCAGCTCCCGGACAGGGACCGATACGCAGTATTTT. Translated: CASSRTGTDTQYF.

The rearrangement uses TRBV4-1 and TRBJ2-3, with 14 nucleotides matching TRBD2. With 4 bases clipped from V and 0 bases from J, the junction kept 3 bases outside the gene matches. From germline, CDR1 is MGHRA and CDR2 YSYEKL. This CDR3 comprises 17 residues. The CDR3, as DNA: TGCGCCAGCAGCCCTCGGACTAGCGGGGGGAGCACAGATACGCAGTATTTT. Amino acids: CASSPRTSGGSTDTQYF.

This chain links TRBV6-6 with TRBJ1-2; tentatively, D is TRBD1 (6 bases). V was cut by 0 bases and J by 4 bases, with 15 bases left in between. The CDR3 covers 16 residues. Germline-derived CDR1 and CDR2 are MNHNY and SVGAGI (reference sequence). The CDR3 nucleotides are TGTGCCAGCAGTTACTCGTCGGGGGGCGATATCTATGGCTACACCTTC. Its translation is CASSYSSGGDIYGYTF.

The rearrangement joins TRBV24-1 to TRBJ2-7, with TRBD1 matching 11 bases. Trimming took 5 bases from V and 5 from J; bases not matched to a gene: 10. CDR3 length: 16 amino acids. CDR1 is KGHDR and CDR2 is SFDVKD in the germline V gene. The CDR3 is CATSAPGQGGIDEQYF. The CDR3 coding sequence is TGTGCCACCAGTGCACCGGGACAGGGGGGTATCGACGAGCAGTACTTC.

V and J are TRBV7-9 and TRBJ2-3; TRBD2 might be the D (5 bases). V was shortened by 3 bases and J by 0 bases, with 10 bases between the two germline ends. Per the germline V gene, CDR1 is SEHNR and CDR2 is FQNEAQ (reference sequence). This CDR3 has 15 residues. CDR3 nucleotide sequence: TGTGCCAGCAGCTTTAGCGAAAAAAGCACAGATACGCAGTATTTT. Protein product: CASSFSEKSTDTQYF. Full variable domain (rest looked up from reference TRBV7-9 and TRBJ2-3): DTGVSQNPRHKITKRGQNVTFRCDPISEHNRLYWYRQTLGQGPEFLTYFQNEAQLEKSRLLSDRFSAERPKGSFSTLEIQRTEQGDSAMYLCASSFSEKSTDTQYFGPGTRLTVL.

The rearrangement links TRBV9 to TRBJ1-2; the D is unclear. The CDR3 extends over 13 amino acids. V was trimmed by 0 bases and J by 6 bases, leaving 9 bases between them. Looked up from germline, CDR1 is SGDLS and CDR2 is YYNGEE. The CDR3 nucleotides read TGTGCCAGCAGCGTAGCGGGGTCGCATGGCTACACCTTC. Translation gives CASSVAGSHGYTF. Filled out from reference TRBV9 and TRBJ1-2, the complete variable domain reads DSGVTQTPKHLITATGQRVTLRCSPRSGDLSVYWYQQSLDQGLQFLIQYYNGEERAKGNILERFSAQQFPDLHSELNLSSLELGDSALYFCASSVAGSHGYTFGSGTRLTVV.

This clone showed up just once. This chain connects TRBV5-1 to TRBJ2-7, with D unresolved. Trimming cost V 4 bases and J 4 bases, with 9 bases left between them. The length of the CDR3 is 12 residues. Germline loops: CDR1 SGHRS, CDR2 YFSETQ. This chain's CDR3 is CASSVASYEQYF. The CDR3 DNA reads as TGCGCCAGCAGCGTTGCGAGTTACGAGCAGTACTTC.

This chain uses TRBV7-3 with TRBJ2-1, with 8 bases lining up with TRBD1. V was clipped by 4 bases and J by 3 bases; unmatched bases: 8. The V gene's germline CDR1 is SGHTA and CDR2 FQGTGA. This CDR3 comprises 16 residues. CDR3 sequence (DNA): TGTGCCAGCAGCTCTCTGACAGGGGCAGGCTACAATGAGCAGTTCTTC. This sequence encodes CASSSLTGAGYNEQFF.

V is TRBV13 and J is TRBJ2-3; the match to TRBD2 covers 13 bases. J lost 6 bases, V lost 4 bases, and 13 bases had no gene match. The germline V gene encodes CDR1 PRHDT and CDR2 FYEKMQ (reference sequence). The CDR3 runs to 18 residues. Here the CDR3 DNA reads TGTGCCAGCAGCTCCGGGACTAGCGGGGATACTAAAAGGGATACGCAGTATTTT. This translates into CASSSGTSGDTKRDTQYF.

This clone was recorded once. The rearrangement uses TRBV5-6 and TRBJ1-1; no definite D call. With 0 bases removed from V and 8 bases from J, the gap between germline ends came to 8 bases. The CDR3 sequence is 12 residues long. Germline loops: CDR1 SGHDT, CDR2 YYEEEE. The CDR3 region has the DNA TGTGCCAGCAGCTTGGAGCCCGGCGAAGCTTTCTTT. Residues: CASSLEPGEAFF.

The chain couples TRBV11-3 to TRBJ2-7; 9 bases match TRBD2. Germline assignment: CDR1 SGHNT and CDR2 YENEEA. With V trimmed by 3 bases and J by 5 bases, 5 bases remained unmatched. This CDR3 comprises 14 residues. CDR3 nucleotides: TGTGCCAGCAGCTTCGGCGGGAGGGCCCACGAGCAGTACTTC. The encoded protein is CASSFGGRAHEQYF.